This passage covers 13 T cell receptor beta chains from one sample sequenced in a study of identical twins. Via MiXCR, TCRdb re-called the 5' RACE reads, giving one row per CDR3 protein. The table has around 670,000 distinct CDR3 sequences, 5.5% to 6.5% seen once. Specimen: naive T cells sorted from blood. Receptors were obtained from a young man in good health.

This clonotype was seen at least ten times. The rearrangement joins TRBV4-1 to TRBJ1-1; TRBD1 matches at 9 bases. J lost 5 bases, V lost 4 bases, and 14 bases had no gene match. The CDR3 is 17 amino acids. CDR1 and CDR2 (germline): MGHRA, YSYEKL. CDR3 sequence: CASSPLVGDRVITEAFF. CDR3 bases: TGCGCCAGCAGCCCACTCGTCGGGGACAGGGTGATAACTGAAGCTTTCTTT.

This clonotype was detected ten times or more. This sequence joins TRBV20-1 and TRBJ2-3; no clear D gene. CDR1 is DFQATT, CDR2 SNEGSKA, per germline (reference sequence). V lost 0 bases, J lost 0 bases, and 13 bases lay in between. This CDR3 spans 16 amino acids. The chain's CDR3 is CSARDLPRQSTDTQYF. CDR3 in DNA: TGCAGTGCTAGAGATCTCCCTCGACAAAGCACAGATACGCAGTATTTT.

This clonotype was counted only a few times. Here the CDR3 reads CSASPTGTTRVNQPQHF. For the CDR3, the DNA is TGCAGTGCTAGTCCCACCGGGACAACTAGAGTCAATCAGCCCCAGCATTTT. The chain carries TRBV20-1 and TRBJ1-5; tentatively, D is TRBD1 (6 bases). The CDR3 covers 17 residues. The germline V gene encodes CDR1 DFQATT and CDR2 SNEGSKA (reference sequence). Trimming removed 3 bases from V and 3 bases from J, with 21 bases in between.

The chain employs TRBV6-5 and TRBJ1-1; the D gene is possibly TRBD1 (5 bases). This CDR3 has 14 residues. Trimming removed 2 bases from V and 4 bases from J, with 11 bases in between. CDR1 MNHEY and CDR2 SVGAGI come from the germline V gene. This CDR3 is CASSYVGGSTEAFF. The CDR3 DNA follows: TGTGCCAGCAGTTACGTGGGGGGGAGCACTGAAGCTTTCTTT.

In its sample, this clonotype was seen many times. The rearrangement joins TRBV12-3 or TRBV12-4 to TRBJ2-1; TRBD1 agrees at 9 bases. V lost 6 bases, J lost 7 bases, and 7 bases stayed unmatched. The CDR3 totals 14 residues. The CDR3 is CASRRRTGENEQFF. Here the CDR3 DNA reads TGTGCCAGCAGGCGTCGGACAGGGGAGAATGAGCAGTTCTTC.

This clonotype has just a few counts. CDR3 nucleotide sequence: TGTGCCAGCAGCCCGCGGTCTAGCGACACCTACAATGAGCAGTTCTTC. This codes for CASSPRSSDTYNEQFF. This sequence joins TRBV6-1 and TRBJ2-1; D perhaps matches TRBD2 (6 bases). CDR3 length equals 16 residues. The germline gives CDR1 MNHNS, CDR2 SASEGT. Trimming removed 6 bases at V and 2 bases at J, with 17 bases between.

This clonotype has a count of ten or more. V is TRBV7-9 and J is TRBJ2-1; tentatively, D is TRBD2 (5 bases). V was pared by 3 bases and J by 9 bases, with 18 bases between. This CDR3 region has 15 residues. The V gene's germline CDR1 is SEHNR and CDR2 FQNEAQ (reference sequence). The CDR3 bases are TGTGCCAGCAGCTTGAGGACTTCCGTCTTGACTGAGCAGTTCTTC. Translated: CASSLRTSVLTEQFF.

V is TRBV11-2 and J is TRBJ2-7; 12 nucleotides align to TRBD2. V lost 6 bases to trimming and J lost 5 bases; unmatched junction nucleotides: 8. Germline V gene lookup returns CDR1 SGHAT and CDR2 FQNNGV. This CDR3 comprises 15 residues. The CDR3 loop is CASRPLAGGAHEQYF. The CDR3 coding sequence is TGTGCCAGCAGGCCACTAGCGGGAGGTGCCCACGAGCAGTACTTC.

This clonotype was recorded at least ten times. The chain has TRBV29-1 and TRBJ1-2; D is possibly TRBD1 (5 bases). CDR3 size: 13 residues. Germline lookup yields CDR1 SQVTM and CDR2 ANQGSEA. Trimming left V 6 bases short and J 0 bases short, with 11 bases between. Here the CDR3 DNA reads TGCAGCGTGCGGGACCGATCTAACTATGGCTACACCTTC. Amino acids: CSVRDRSNYGYTF.

This clonotype was seen many times. The chain uses TRBV20-1 and TRBJ2-7; D unclear. This CDR3 comprises 14 residues. Trimming left V 0 bases short and J 4 bases short, with 13 bases between. The V gene's germline CDR1 is DFQATT and CDR2 SNEGSKA (reference sequence). The CDR3, as DNA: TGCAGTGCTAGAGATCAGTACAAGGCTTACGAGCAGTACTTC. It codes for CSARDQYKAYEQYF.

This clonotype was seen many times. The gene calls are TRBV15 and TRBJ2-3, with a weak D call TRBD1 (6 bases). This CDR3 contains 14 residues. Trimming left V 3 bases short and J 0 bases short, with 7 bases between. CDR1 LNHNV and CDR2 YYDKDF come from the germline V gene (reference sequence). In DNA, the CDR3 is TGTGCCACCAGCAGGGACAGCAGCACAGATACGCAGTATTTT. This codes for CATSRDSSTDTQYF. The whole variable domain, filled in from reference TRBV15 and TRBJ2-3, reads DAMVIQNPRYQVTQFGKPVTLSCSQTLNHNVMYWYQQKSSQAPKLLFHYYDKDFNNEADTPDNFQSRRPNTSFCFLDIRSPGLGDTAMYLCATSRDSSTDTQYFGPGTRLTVL.

The V call is TRBV27, the J call TRBJ2-3; D uncertain. CDR1 and CDR2 from the germline V gene are MNHEY and SMNVEV (reference sequence). The germline V and J ends were trimmed by 8 bases and 6 bases, with 18 bases remaining between them. The CDR3 is 14 amino acids. CDR3 in amino acids: CASSSRTSHDTQYF. CDR3 nucleotides: TGTGCCAGCTCATCTCGTACCTCACATGATACGCAGTATTTT.

This clonotype came up many times. The chain recombines TRBV5-1 with TRBJ2-1; possible D gene TRBD2, 6 bases. CDR3 length equals 14 residues. Trimming shortened V by 4 bases and J by 5 bases, and 13 bases separated the two germline ends. Germline loops: CDR1 SGHRS, CDR2 YFSETQ. In nucleotides, the CDR3 is TGCGCCAGCAGCCACCGGCCGGGGGACAATGAGCAGTTCTTC. Translating it yields CASSHRPGDNEQFF.